This TCR beta chain was identified in a study of blood T cell repertoires in COVID-19. The overall study: Researchers got acute and convalescent COVID-19 samples from the United States, Italy and Spain. The analysed material was cDNA or gDNA that came from T cells, B-cell-depleted T cells, or PBMCs.

In the original workflow: Amplification of reference gene primers was used by the study to estimate nucleated cell counts. Using immunoSEQ multiplex PCR, the repertoire was profiled, and TCRdb retains in-frame clones only, with some absent. V, J and clone size derive from that table, while D and trimming were established from the DNA sequence. Among 98,000 or so clones listed, 88% were seen once. J lost 9 bases, V lost 0 bases, and 9 bases had no gene match. CDR1 and CDR2 from the germline V gene are LNHNV and YYDKDF (reference sequence). The CDR3 runs to 17 residues. This TCR was recovered from a human donor in a cohort sampled during active COVID-19. The V and J genes are TRBV15 and TRBJ2-1; 12 nucleotides match TRBD2. Input material: peripheral blood. The CDR3 DNA sequence: TGTGCCACCAGCAGAGATCGCGGGCTAGCGGGGGGGGCTGAGCAGTTCTTC. This codes for CATSRDRGLAGGAEQFF. Full variable domain (outside the CDR3, taken from reference TRBV15 and TRBJ2-1): DAMVIQNPRYQVTQFGKPVTLSCSQTLNHNVMYWYQQKSSQAPKLLFHYYDKDFNNEADTPDNFQSRRPNTSFCFLDIRSPGLGDTAMYLCATSRDRGLAGGAEQFFGPGTRLTVL.